The source of this TCR beta chain is a study of technical replicates of blood from a few donors. Assay: immunoSEQ multiplex PCR; the TCRdb copy retains only in-frame clones and omits some. The repertoire has approximately 81,000 clones, around 96% of them found once; the top ten carry about 0.2%. Sequencing used T cells isolated from PBMCs. The sequence came from a human donor in good health.

In DNA form, the CDR3 reads TGCGCCAGCAGCTTGGGGCGACAGGGATCAGGTCAGCCCCAGCATTTT. Translation: CASSLGRQGSGQPQHF. This sequence joins TRBV5-1 and TRBJ1-5; 7 bases line up with TRBD1. The germline gives CDR1 SGHRS, CDR2 YFSETQ. V gave up 0 bases and J gave up 6 bases; unmatched junction bases: 9. The length of the CDR3 is 16 residues. The variable domain in full, completed from reference TRBV5-1 and TRBJ1-5, reads KAGVTQTPRYLIKTRGQQVTLSCSPISGHRSVSWYQQTPGQGLQFLFEYFSETQRNKGNFPGRFSGRQFSNSRSEMNVSTLELGDSALYLCASSLGRQGSGQPQHFGDGTRLSIL.